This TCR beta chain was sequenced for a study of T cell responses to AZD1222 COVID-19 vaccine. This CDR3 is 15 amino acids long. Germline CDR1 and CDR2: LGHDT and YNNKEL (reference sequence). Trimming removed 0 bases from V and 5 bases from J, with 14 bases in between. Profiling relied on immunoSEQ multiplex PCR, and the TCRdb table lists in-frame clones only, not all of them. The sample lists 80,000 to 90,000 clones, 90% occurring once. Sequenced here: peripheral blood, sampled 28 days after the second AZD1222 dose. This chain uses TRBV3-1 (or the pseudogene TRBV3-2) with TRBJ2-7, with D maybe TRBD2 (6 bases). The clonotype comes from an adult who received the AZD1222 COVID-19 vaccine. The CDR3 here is CASSQERASVHEQYF. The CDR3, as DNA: TGTGCCAGCAGCCAAGAGAGGGCTAGCGTCCACGAGCAGTACTTC.